One sample yielded the 29 T cell receptor beta chains listed below, sequenced in a study of identical twins. TCRdb reanalysed the 5' RACE reads using MiXCR and keeps one entry per CDR3 protein. In the table there are 500,000 or so distinct CDR3 sequences, roughly 13% of which are singletons. The data also belong to a second study, concerning yellow fever vaccine responses in identical twins.

The specimen sequenced was CD4+ T cells sorted from blood. Receptors originate from a woman younger than 35 in good health.

This chain uses TRBV3-1 with TRBJ2-3, with 9 bases aligning to TRBD1. After removal of 2 bases from V and 7 bases from J, the junction contained 7 bases not matched to a gene. The CDR3 extends over 15 amino acids. Germline V CDR1 and CDR2: LGHDT, YNNKEL (reference sequence). This CDR3 reads CASSQPGTGLNTQYF. CDR3 sequence (DNA): TGTGCCAGCAGCCAACCCGGGACAGGGCTGAATACGCAGTATTTT.

The chain employs TRBV3-1 and TRBJ1-1; D is ambiguous. With 4 bases removed from V and 1 base from J, the gap between germline ends came to 7 bases. The CDR3 length is 13 residues. CDR1 and CDR2 (germline): LGHDT, YNNKEL (reference sequence). The chain's CDR3 is CASSRLTNTEAFF. The CDR3 nucleotides are TGTGCCAGCAGCCGACTAACGAACACTGAAGCTTTCTTT.

This rearrangement joins TRBV18 to TRBJ2-2, with D uncertain. The CDR3 contains 14 residues. Trimming took 3 bases from V and 1 from J, leaving 6 bases between them. Germline CDR1 reads KGHSH; CDR2 reads LQKENI. Here the CDR3 DNA reads TGTGCCAGCTCACCCTACCGGAACACCGGGGAGCTGTTTTTT. Protein: CASSPYRNTGELFF.

Ten or more counts support this clonotype. The rearrangement links TRBV28 to TRBJ1-5; no reliable D call. Per the germline V gene, CDR1 is MDHEN and CDR2 is SYDVKM. Trimming took 4 bases from V and 2 from J, leaving 3 bases between them. This CDR3 has 12 amino acids. CDR3 in amino acids: CASSWGNQPQHF. The CDR3 nucleotides read TGTGCCAGCAGTTGGGGCAATCAGCCCCAGCATTTT.

This rearrangement joins TRBV21-1 to TRBJ2-5; TRBD2, the D gene given by the table, was not confirmed from the DNA. TRBV21-1 is an annotated pseudogene. CDR3 length equals 14 residues. In DNA form, the CDR3 reads TGTGCCAGCAGCAACGGACTAGCGGGGGTGCCCCAGTACTTC. It specifies CASSNGLAGVPQYF.

There are many counts of this clonotype. The chain carries TRBV5-1 and TRBJ2-2; D is uncertain. Germline values: CDR1 SGHRS, CDR2 YFSETQ. The CDR3 loop spans 15 amino acids. Trimming removed 4 bases at V and 0 bases at J, with 10 bases between. The CDR3 coding sequence is TGCGCCAGCAGCCCGGATTCCGCGAACACCGGGGAGCTGTTTTTT. Protein sequence: CASSPDSANTGELFF.

This clonotype was seen repeatedly, ten times or more. The chain's CDR3 is CASSLTSGDTGELFF. The DNA for the CDR3 is TGCGCCAGCAGCTTAACTAGCGGGGACACCGGGGAGCTGTTTTTT. The V and J genes are TRBV5-1 and TRBJ2-2; 10 bases align to TRBD2. Germline V CDR1 and CDR2: SGHRS, YFSETQ. The J segment lost 3 bases and the V segment lost 2 bases, leaving 1 base of the junction unmatched. CDR3 length equals 15 residues.

This clonotype appeared a few times. The genes are TRBV11-2 and TRBJ2-5; a possible D gene is TRBD2 (7 bases). Between the trimmed V and J ends, which lost 5 bases and 4 bases, there was a span of 8 bases. The CDR3 extends over 12 amino acids. Germline V lookup: CDR1 SGHAT, CDR2 FQNNGV. This CDR3 reads CASSRGAETQYF. DNA of the CDR3: TGTGCCAGCAGCCGGGGGGCAGAGACCCAGTACTTC.

Only a few counts were recorded for this clonotype. The chain is built from TRBV7-2 and TRBJ2-1; 8 nucleotides align to TRBD2. The CDR3 covers 15 residues. Looked up from germline, CDR1 is SGHTA and CDR2 is FQGNSA. V lost 0 bases and J lost 7; bases outside the gene matches: 5. The CDR3 sequence: CASSLARGGGNEQFF. For the CDR3, the DNA is TGTGCCAGCAGCTTAGCCCGGGGGGGCGGGAATGAGCAGTTCTTC. Full variable domain (remainder filled in from reference TRBV7-2 and TRBJ2-1): GAGVSQSPSNKVTEKGKDVELRCDPISGHTALYWYRQSLGQGLEFLIYFQGNSAPDKSGLPSDRFSAERTGGSVSTLTIQRTQQEDSAVYLCASSLARGGGNEQFFGPGTRLTVL.

This clonotype was seen at least ten times. This chain links TRBV3-1 with TRBJ2-7, with D unresolved. The CDR3 is 13 amino acids. Trimming removed 4 bases from V and 5 bases from J, with 12 bases in between. From germline, CDR1 is LGHDT and CDR2 YNNKEL (reference sequence). CDR3 nucleotide sequence: TGTGCCAGCAGCCCTTGGACGGGTAACGAGCAGTACTTC. It translates to CASSPWTGNEQYF.

This clonotype was counted at least ten times. The V call is TRBV7-3, the J call TRBJ2-7; no reliable D call. Germline CDR1 is SGHTA and CDR2 is FQGTGA. The CDR3 covers 14 residues. V was pared by 1 base and J by 4 bases, with 11 bases between. The CDR3 loop reads CASSLSFGPYEQYF. The DNA of the CDR3 is TGTGCCAGCAGCTTAAGCTTTGGGCCTTACGAGCAGTACTTC.

Ten or more counts support this clonotype. The chain carries TRBV14 and TRBJ2-5; D remains ambiguous. CDR1 SGHDN and CDR2 FVKESK come from the germline V gene. Trimming cost V 1 base and J 4 bases, with 10 bases left between them. The CDR3 runs 14 residues. The CDR3 reads CASSQGARSETQYF. As DNA, the CDR3 is TGTGCCAGCAGCCAAGGAGCTAGGTCAGAGACCCAGTACTTC.

The sample holds a few counts of this clonotype. The CDR3 protein is CSARSRVRGGDEQFF. The CDR3 nucleotides read TGCAGTGCTAGAAGCCGGGTCCGGGGAGGGGATGAGCAGTTCTTC. The V gene is TRBV20-1, the J gene TRBJ2-1; 7 bases align to TRBD2. This CDR3 contains 15 residues. Looked up from germline, CDR1 is DFQATT and CDR2 is SNEGSKA (reference sequence). Germline trimming cut 2 bases from V and 8 bases from J; bases unmatched to any gene: 12.

Ten or more counts support this clonotype. V usage is TRBV29-1 and J usage is TRBJ2-5, with 11 bases matching TRBD2. Germline assignment: CDR1 SQVTM and CDR2 ANQGSEA. Trimming cost V 7 bases and J 2 bases; bases outside gene matches: 9. The CDR3 loop spans 15 amino acids. The chain's CDR3 is CSGRPGLAEQETQYF. CDR3 bases: TGCAGCGGCCGACCGGGACTAGCGGAACAAGAGACCCAGTACTTC.

Ten or more counts support this clonotype. The chain links TRBV5-1 to TRBJ2-1; 8 nucleotides align to TRBD1. CDR1 SGHRS and CDR2 YFSETQ come from the germline V gene. The length of the CDR3 is 14 residues. Trimming took 3 bases from V and 6 from J; bases not matched to a gene: 5. The chain's CDR3 is CASSSQGAFNEQFF. The CDR3, as DNA: TGCGCCAGCAGCTCGCAGGGGGCGTTCAATGAGCAGTTCTTC.

The rearrangement uses TRBV20-1 and TRBJ2-1; TRBD2 aligns across 9 bases. V trimming: 0 bases; J trimming: 6 bases; junction bases outside the gene matches: 9. CDR3 length equals 16 residues. CDR1 is DFQATT and CDR2 is SNEGSKA in the germline V gene (reference sequence). CDR3 nucleotides: TGCAGTGCTAGAGATCCCCCTCCGCGGGGGGGCAATGAGCAGTTCTTC. Translating gives CSARDPPPRGGNEQFF.

The J gene is TRBJ2-5, the V gene TRBV15; TRBD2 agrees at 15 bases. V was clipped by 7 bases and J by 5 bases; unmatched bases: 14. The CDR3 has 18 amino acids. The germline V gene encodes CDR1 LNHNV and CDR2 YYDKDF (reference sequence). The chain's CDR3 is CATNNGARGLAGGETQYF. The CDR3 DNA sequence: TGTGCCACCAACAACGGCGCCCGGGGACTAGCGGGAGGTGAGACCCAGTACTTC.

This clonotype was seen more than once but under ten times. The chain combines TRBV20-1 with TRBJ2-3; 7 positions match TRBD2. The V gene's germline CDR1 is DFQATT and CDR2 SNEGSKA (reference sequence). Trimming removed 1 base from V and 0 bases from J; junction bases left unmatched: 1. The CDR3 has 14 amino acids. The CDR3 is CSARAGLSTDTQYF. DNA for the CDR3: TGCAGTGCTAGAGCGGGACTAAGCACAGATACGCAGTATTTT.

This clonotype was seen more than once but under ten times. The rearrangement joins TRBV4-2 to TRBJ2-1, with D uncertain. The CDR3 runs 15 residues. Germline assignment: CDR1 LGHNA and CDR2 YNFKEQ. Trimming pared 7 bases from V and 7 bases from J, leaving 20 bases between. The DNA for the CDR3 is TGTGCCAGCACCGCTACTTTTACCCCAGAGAATGAGCAGTTCTTC. It translates to CASTATFTPENEQFF.

In this sample, this clonotype turned up many times. This chain uses TRBV5-4 with TRBJ2-2; TRBD2 aligns across 9 bases. The V gene's germline CDR1 is SGHNT and CDR2 YYREEE (reference sequence). After removal of 3 bases from V and 7 bases from J, the junction contained 10 bases not matched to a gene. This CDR3 region has 16 residues. CDR3 nucleotide sequence: TGTGCCAGCAGCTCTAGGACTAGCGCGCTCGGCGGGGAGCTGTTTTTT. This translates into CASSSRTSALGGELFF.

There are many counts of this clonotype. The rearrangement joins TRBV7-2 to TRBJ1-5, with 7 bases identical to TRBD1. V shed 2 bases, J shed 7 bases, and the junction held 14 bases outside the gene matches. Looked up from germline, CDR1 is SGHTA and CDR2 is FQGNSA. The CDR3 loop spans 17 amino acids. The CDR3 is CASSLIVRQGVGQPQHF. The CDR3, as DNA: TGTGCCAGCAGCTTAATAGTACGGCAGGGGGTAGGGCAGCCCCAGCATTTT.

This clonotype appeared a few times. The J gene is TRBJ2-7, the V gene TRBV3-1; 14 bases agree with TRBD2. Germline CDR1 is LGHDT and CDR2 is YNNKEL (reference sequence). V was clipped by 4 bases and J by 6 bases; unmatched bases: 8. The CDR3 consists of 16 residues. The CDR3 loop is CASSLRGTSGSSEQYF. CDR3 bases: TGTGCCAGCAGCCTTCGGGGGACTAGCGGGAGTTCCGAGCAGTACTTC.

This clonotype was observed a few times. CDR3 sequence: CSAARDRSYNEQFF. The CDR3, as DNA: TGCAGTGCTGCCCGGGACAGGTCCTACAATGAGCAGTTCTTC. J is TRBJ2-1 and V is TRBV20-1, with TRBD1 matching over 8 bases. In germline, CDR1 is DFQATT, CDR2 SNEGSKA (reference sequence). CDR3 length equals 14 residues. J lost 1 base, V lost 5 bases, and 4 bases had no gene match.

The chain joins TRBV7-8 to TRBJ2-3; no clear D gene. The CDR3 is made up of 15 amino acids. Trimming removed 6 bases from V and 1 base from J, with 14 bases in between. Germline V lookup: CDR1 SGHVS, CDR2 FQNEAQ. CDR3 loop: CASSPPRAGTDTQYF. CDR3 bases: TGTGCCAGCAGTCCCCCCCGGGCAGGCACAGATACGCAGTATTTT. The full variable domain, its missing parts supplied by reference TRBV7-8 and TRBJ2-3, is GAGVSQSPRYKVAKRGQDVALRCDPISGHVSLFWYQQALGQGPEFLTYFQNEAQLDKSGLPSDRFFAERPEGSVSTLKIQRTQQEDSAVYLCASSPPRAGTDTQYFGPGTRLTVL.

This clonotype was seen a few times. The CDR3 spells CASHTMNTEAFF. For the CDR3, the DNA is TGTGCCAGCCATACGATGAACACTGAAGCTTTCTTT. This chain joins TRBV28 and TRBJ1-1; D is ambiguous. V lost 8 bases, J lost 0 bases, and 7 bases lay in between. Germline V lookup: CDR1 MDHEN, CDR2 SYDVKM. The CDR3 has 12 residues. The full variable domain, its missing parts supplied by reference TRBV28 and TRBJ1-1, is DVKVTQSSRYLVKRTGEKVFLECVQDMDHENMFWYRQDPGLGLRLIYFSYDVKMKEKGDIPEGYSVSREKKERFSLILESASTNQTSMYLCASHTMNTEAFFGQGTRLTVV.

This clonotype was counted only a few times. The rearrangement links TRBV19 to TRBJ2-6; a possible D gene is TRBD2 (6 bases). The germline CDR1 and CDR2 sequences are LNHDA and SQIVND (reference sequence). The CDR3 totals 14 residues. Trimming cost V 3 bases and J 3 bases, with 6 bases left between them. CDR3 sequence: CASSIGGGANVLTF. In DNA, the CDR3 is TGTGCCAGTAGTATCGGGGGTGGGGCCAACGTCCTGACTTTC.

This clonotype was counted at least ten times. The V gene is TRBV12-3 or TRBV12-4, the J gene TRBJ2-7; 8 bases map to TRBD1. The J segment lost 3 bases and the V segment lost 6 bases, leaving 13 bases of the junction unmatched. This CDR3 spans 16 amino acids. DNA of the CDR3: TGTGCCAGCAGCCTAGGACAGGGCACCGGCTACTACGAGCAGTACTTC. Residues: CASSLGQGTGYYEQYF.

This clonotype was counted many times. The chain employs TRBV20-1 and TRBJ2-2; tentatively, D is TRBD1 (6 bases). V lost 1 base, J lost 5 bases, and 20 bases lay in between. Germline-derived CDR1 and CDR2 are DFQATT and SNEGSKA (reference sequence). The CDR3 consists of 17 residues. CDR3 loop: CSARGQQGRRMTGELFF. The CDR3 DNA is TGCAGTGCTAGAGGCCAACAGGGAAGACGGATGACCGGGGAGCTGTTTTTT.

This chain links TRBV23-1 with TRBJ2-1; D possibly corresponds to TRBD2 (6 bases). TRBV23-1 is designated an ORF whose function remains uncertain. The CDR3 length is 15 residues. V gave up 10 bases and J gave up 0 bases, with 16 bases separating them. The CDR3 is CAIRLAESSYNEQFF. The CDR3 coding sequence is TGCGCCATCAGGTTAGCGGAGAGCTCCTACAATGAGCAGTTCTTC.